The 25 T cell receptor beta chains below all came from one sample that was sequenced in a study of blood T cell repertoires in COVID-19. This table comes from immunoSEQ multiplex PCR, and its TCRdb copy is limited to in-frame clones, with some not included. This table has 90,000 to 120,000 clones, 80% to 90% appearing once. The sample was peripheral blood. The receptors originated from a man in his fifties with acute or convalescent COVID-19.

This clone was detected a few times. The chain has TRBV23-1 and TRBJ2-7; D remains ambiguous. TRBV23-1 is treated as an ORF (open reading frame) with a function not yet certain. V lost 2 bases to trimming and J lost 3 bases, with 5 bases between them. This CDR3 has 12 residues. CDR3 sequence: CASSQKHYEQYF. Here the CDR3 DNA reads TGCGCCAGCAGTCAAAAGCACTACGAGCAGTACTTC.

J is TRBJ1-5 and V is TRBV18, with a tentative D call TRBD1 (5 bases). Germline V gene data show CDR1 as KGHSH and CDR2 as LQKENI. The CDR3 contains 15 residues. V lost 2 bases and J 1 base, leaving 9 bases between the germline ends. CDR3 sequence reads: CASSPGRGSNQPQHF. CDR3 nucleotides: TGTGCCAGCTCACCAGGAAGGGGAAGCAATCAGCCCCAGCATTTT.

This clone was seen more than once but under ten times. The chain uses TRBV5-1 and TRBJ2-7, with 8 nucleotides matching TRBD2. This CDR3 region has 15 residues. The germline V gene has CDR1 SGHRS and CDR2 YFSETQ. The V gene end was trimmed by 4 bases and the J gene end by 5 bases; junction bases not matched to a gene: 11. CDR3 region: CASSIQPGLVDEQYF. The CDR3 DNA reads TGCGCCAGCAGCATTCAACCGGGACTAGTGGACGAGCAGTACTTC.

The rearrangement links TRBV19 to TRBJ1-1; TRBD1 agrees at 7 bases. V gave up 2 bases and J gave up 5 bases; unmatched junction bases: 5. This CDR3 comprises 14 residues. Per the germline V gene, CDR1 is LNHDA and CDR2 is SQIVND (reference sequence). The CDR3 DNA is TGTGCCAGTAGTATAACAGGGGTGCGAACTGAAGCTTTCTTT. Its translation is CASSITGVRTEAFF.

J is TRBJ2-3 and V is TRBV27, with 15 bases that match TRBD2. The CDR3 sequence is 19 residues long. V lost 0 bases, J lost 2 bases, and 6 bases stayed unmatched. CDR1 and CDR2 from the germline V gene are MNHEY and SMNVEV (reference sequence). The CDR3 DNA reads TGTGCCAGCAGTTTATCCATTTGGACTAGCGGGAGGGACACAGATACGCAGTATTTT. Protein sequence: CASSLSIWTSGRDTDTQYF.

V gene TRBV6-5 combines with J gene TRBJ1-2; possible D gene TRBD1, 6 bases. Trimming took off 0 bases at V and 8 bases at J, with 19 bases between the two ends. The CDR3 loop spans 16 amino acids. CDR1 and CDR2 (germline): MNHEY, SVGAGI. CDR3: CASSYSNNRAALGYTF. CDR3 nucleotides: TGTGCCAGCAGTTACTCGAATAACAGGGCGGCGTTGGGCTACACCTTC.

This sequence joins TRBV29-1 and TRBJ2-1; 9 bases match TRBD2. The CDR3 is 17 amino acids. The trim removed 5 bases at V and 6 bases at J, leaving 17 bases unmatched. Germline V gene sequence: CDR1 SQVTM, CDR2 ANQGSEA. The CDR3 coding sequence is TGCAGCGTTCTTTGGGGGGGACGCGGGAGGGCCGGCAATGAGCAGTTCTTC. Amino acids: CSVLWGGRGRAGNEQFF.

The V gene is TRBV15, the J gene TRBJ2-1, with 12 bases fitting TRBD2. This CDR3 is 15 amino acids long. The V and J ends lost 1 base and 9 bases, in that order; junction bases with no gene match: 4. The V gene's germline CDR1 is LNHNV and CDR2 YYDKDF (reference sequence). This CDR3 reads CATSRARLAGVEQFF. CDR3 nucleotide sequence: TGTGCCACCAGCAGAGCCAGACTAGCGGGAGTTGAGCAGTTCTTC.

The J gene is TRBJ2-5, the V gene TRBV30, with D perhaps TRBD2 (6 bases). Germline values: CDR1 GTSNPN, CDR2 SVGIG (reference sequence). There are 13 residues in the CDR3. With 3 bases removed from V and 4 bases from J, the gap between germline ends came to 12 bases. The CDR3 spells CAWRAPGRETQYF. In DNA form, the CDR3 reads TGTGCCTGGAGAGCTCCCGGGAGAGAGACCCAGTACTTC.

The V gene is TRBV19, the J gene TRBJ2-7; 7 positions match TRBD1. V gave up 10 bases and J gave up 2 bases; unmatched junction bases: 5. The germline gives CDR1 LNHDA, CDR2 SQIVND (reference sequence). The CDR3 is made up of 12 amino acids. The CDR3 coding sequence is TGTGCCACCGGGACAGACCCCTACGAGCAGTACTTC. It codes for CATGTDPYEQYF.

This chain joins TRBV7-9 and TRBJ2-7, with 9 bases identical to TRBD1. Germline CDR1 is SEHNR and CDR2 is FQNEAQ (reference sequence). The J segment lost 0 bases and the V segment lost 5 bases, leaving 8 bases of the junction unmatched. The CDR3 is made up of 16 amino acids. The CDR3 DNA reads as TGTGCCAGCAGCCTTCGAAGGACAGGGGACTCCTACGAGCAGTACTTC. As protein: CASSLRRTGDSYEQYF.

The chain employs TRBV14 and TRBJ1-1; the match to TRBD1 covers 7 bases. Unmatched junction bases numbered 9, after V lost 2 bases and J lost 6 bases. CDR3 length: 15 residues. The V gene's germline CDR1 is SGHDN and CDR2 FVKESK. The CDR3 loop is CASSQLTGKIAEAFF. The DNA for the CDR3 is TGTGCCAGCAGCCAACTGACAGGGAAAATCGCTGAAGCTTTCTTT.

This chain joins TRBV24-1 and TRBJ2-2; 9 bases line up with TRBD2. Looked up from germline, CDR1 is KGHDR and CDR2 is SFDVKD. The J segment lost 7 bases and the V segment lost 3 bases, leaving 5 bases of the junction unmatched. The CDR3 has 15 amino acids. CDR3 in amino acids: CATSDRREGSGELFF. CDR3 coding DNA: TGTGCCACCAGTGATAGGCGGGAGGGGAGCGGGGAGCTGTTTTTT.

The chain links TRBV5-1 to TRBJ2-3; TRBD2 aligns across 9 bases. Germline V lookup: CDR1 SGHRS, CDR2 YFSETQ. This CDR3 comprises 14 residues. The V gene end was trimmed by 5 bases and the J gene end by 0 bases; junction bases not matched to a gene: 1. The CDR3 DNA sequence: TGCGCCAGCAGGACTAGCGGTAGCACAGATACGCAGTATTTT. Protein: CASRTSGSTDTQYF. The variable domain in full, completed from reference TRBV5-1 and TRBJ2-3, reads KAGVTQTPRYLIKTRGQQVTLSCSPISGHRSVSWYQQTPGQGLQFLFEYFSETQRNKGNFPGRFSGRQFSNSRSEMNVSTLELGDSALYLCASRTSGSTDTQYFGPGTRLTVL.

This chain connects TRBV5-1 to TRBJ2-7, with a possible D match to TRBD1 (6 bases). Trimming took 3 bases from V and 2 from J, leaving 12 bases between them. The CDR3 extends over 14 amino acids. CDR1 is SGHRS and CDR2 is YFSETQ in the germline V gene. In DNA form, the CDR3 reads TGCGCCAGCAGCTGGACCGGGACAACCTACGAGCAGTACTTC. Translating it yields CASSWTGTTYEQYF.

A single count supports this clone. J is TRBJ1-5 and V is TRBV28; 8 nucleotides match TRBD1. The CDR3 runs to 15 residues. Per the germline V gene, CDR1 is MDHEN and CDR2 is SYDVKM. The V segment lost 3 bases and the J segment 4 bases; nucleotides outside the gene matches: 5. CDR3 sequence (DNA): TGTGCCAGCAGTTTCCGGGACAGGCCAAATCAGCCCCAGCATTTT. Its protein is CASSFRDRPNQPQHF.

The J gene is TRBJ1-1, the V gene TRBV6-4, with a tentative D call TRBD1 (6 bases). The CDR3 is 15 residues long. The germline V and J ends were trimmed by 5 bases and 1 base, with 14 bases remaining between them. The germline gives CDR1 MRHNA, CDR2 SNTAGT. The CDR3 is CASSQQGLGNTEAFF. CDR3 bases: TGTGCCAGCAGTCAACAGGGATTGGGGAACACTGAAGCTTTCTTT.

The genes are TRBV13 and TRBJ2-2, with 8 nucleotides matching TRBD1. CDR3 length equals 15 residues. After removal of 6 bases from V and 3 bases from J, the junction contained 6 bases not matched to a gene. The germline gives CDR1 PRHDT, CDR2 FYEKMQ (reference sequence). The CDR3 DNA is TGTGCCAGCAGACCCAGGGGGCTCGACACCGGGGAGCTGTTTTTT. Amino acid sequence: CASRPRGLDTGELFF.

The chain couples TRBV2 to TRBJ2-1; D may be TRBD2 (6 bases). V was pared by 3 bases and J by 0 bases, with 9 bases between. The CDR3 runs 15 residues. Germline V gene lookup returns CDR1 SNHLY and CDR2 FYNNEI. CDR3 coding DNA: TGTGCCAGCAGTGAGGCGGGGAGCTCCTACAATGAGCAGTTCTTC. Amino acids: CASSEAGSSYNEQFF.

This CDR3 is CASSEGTPTEAFF. CDR3 DNA: TGTGCCAGCAGTGAAGGGACACCCACTGAAGCTTTCTTT. The V call is TRBV25-1, the J call TRBJ1-1; a weak D match, TRBD1 (6 bases). This CDR3 spans 13 amino acids. The V gene's germline CDR1 is MGHDK and CDR2 SYGVNS. The V end was cut by 2 bases, the J end by 4 bases, with 8 bases between.

The V and J genes are TRBV24-1 and TRBJ2-4; 7 positions agree with TRBD1. After removal of 4 bases from V and 5 bases from J, the junction contained 7 bases not matched to a gene. The CDR3 runs 15 residues. Germline CDR1 is KGHDR and CDR2 is SFDVKD. DNA for the CDR3: TGTGCCACCAGTGACAAGGCGACAGGGCAAAACATTCAGTACTTC. Protein sequence: CATSDKATGQNIQYF.

This chain uses TRBV4-1 with TRBJ2-3, with D unclear. Trimming took 5 bases from V and 0 from J, leaving 15 bases between them. Germline V CDR1 and CDR2: MGHRA, YSYEKL. The CDR3 is made up of 16 amino acids. DNA of the CDR3: TGCGCCAGCAGCTCCCTCGCGTCTATTAGCACAGATACGCAGTATTTT. Protein product: CASSSLASISTDTQYF.

The V and J genes are TRBV2 and TRBJ1-5; 8 positions agree with TRBD1. This CDR3 spans 14 amino acids. Per the germline V gene, CDR1 is SNHLY and CDR2 is FYNNEI. V gave up 6 bases and J gave up 7 bases; unmatched junction bases: 8. CDR3 region: CASSRDRGWQPQHF. The CDR3 coding sequence is TGTGCCAGCAGCAGAGACAGGGGTTGGCAGCCCCAGCATTTT.

A few counts support this clone. The chain carries TRBV12-3 or TRBV12-4 and TRBJ1-1; no clear D. V was shortened by 4 bases and J by 6 bases, with 12 bases between the two germline ends. The CDR3 totals 13 residues. This CDR3 reads CASSSKGGAEAFF. CDR3 nucleotides: TGTGCCAGCAGTTCAAAGGGAGGTGCTGAAGCTTTCTTT.

This clone came up once. V usage is TRBV6-2 or TRBV6-3 and J usage is TRBJ2-7; D is possibly TRBD2 (5 bases). CDR3 length: 14 amino acids. The V end was cut by 5 bases, the J end by 0 bases, with 11 bases between. CDR1 and CDR2 (germline): MNHEY, SVGEGT. Written as DNA, the CDR3 is TGTGCCAGCAGTCGACGGAGGCCCTCCTACGAGCAGTACTTC. As protein: CASSRRRPSYEQYF.